A single count supports the clone carrying this T cell receptor (beta chain). This entry comes from a study of chemoradiotherapy in HPV16-positive cancers. Repertoires were generated with immunoSEQ multiplex PCR, while TCRdb's copy carries only in-frame clones and drops some. The sample has about 780 clones, about 90% seen once. In germline, CDR1 is MNHNS, CDR2 SASEGT. V lost 2 bases and J lost 7, with 12 bases in between. The CDR3 covers 14 residues. The genes are TRBV6-1 and TRBJ2-1; the D is unclear. This specimen was tumor tissue, taken from a patient who underwent chemoradiotherapy. The source of this sequence is a human donor with HPV-associated anogenital cancer. CDR3 protein: CASSEQGRLNEQFF. CDR3 in DNA: TGTGCCAGCAGTGAACAAGGCCGGCTAAATGAGCAGTTCTTC.